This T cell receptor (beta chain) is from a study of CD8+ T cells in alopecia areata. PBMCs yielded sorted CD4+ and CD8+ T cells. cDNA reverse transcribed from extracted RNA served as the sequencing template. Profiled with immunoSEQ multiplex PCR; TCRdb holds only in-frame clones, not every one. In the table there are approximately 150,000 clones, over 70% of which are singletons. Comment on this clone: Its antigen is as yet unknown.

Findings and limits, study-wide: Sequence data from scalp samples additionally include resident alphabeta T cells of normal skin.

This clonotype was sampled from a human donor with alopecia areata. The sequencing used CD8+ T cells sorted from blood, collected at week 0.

For the CDR3, the DNA is TGCGCCAGCAGCCAGGTGGCAGGGGGCCCCAACGAGCAGTACTTC. Translating gives CASSQVAGGPNEQYF. The chain couples TRBV4-1 to TRBJ2-7; 8 bases are shared with TRBD1. Germline V gene lookup returns CDR1 MGHRA and CDR2 YSYEKL. The J segment lost 5 bases and the V segment lost 3 bases, leaving 9 bases of the junction unmatched. The CDR3 consists of 15 residues.